The 26 T cell receptor beta chains below were found in one sample sequenced in a study of T cells in Graves' hyperthyroidism and ophthalmopathy. TCR beta CDR3 regions were amplified from RNA transcripts. HTBI primers were used for first-round RT-PCR of the TCR CDR3. A single record per CDR3 protein comes from TCRdb applying MiXCR to the multiplex PCR reads. The sample shows 300,000 to 500,000 distinct CDR3 sequences, 14% to 15% of them seen only once. Sequenced input: blood. The receptors were sampled from a woman aged 25 to 39 with Graves' hyperthyroidism.

In its sample, this clonotype was seen a few times. This chain links TRBV28 with TRBJ2-6, with D perhaps TRBD1 or TRBD2 (7 bases each). The CDR3 has 18 amino acids. Germline V gives CDR1 MDHEN, CDR2 SYDVKM. V was clipped by 6 bases and J by 0 bases, with 18 bases between them. The CDR3 here is CASSPGGGTSSGANVLTF. The CDR3 bases are TGTGCCAGCAGCCCAGGGGGGGGTACTAGCTCTGGGGCCAACGTCCTGACTTTC.

The rearrangement uses TRBV15 and TRBJ2-7; D call uncertain. With 0 bases removed from V and 5 bases from J, the gap between germline ends came to 8 bases. The germline CDR1 and CDR2 sequences are LNHNV and YYDKDF (reference sequence). The CDR3 is 13 residues long. CDR3 coding DNA: TGTGCCACCAGCAGAGATGAGTACGACGAGCAGTACTTC. Protein sequence: CATSRDEYDEQYF.

This clonotype was observed at least ten times. The chain links TRBV18 to TRBJ2-1; 10 positions match TRBD2. This CDR3 contains 15 residues. J was trimmed by 7 bases and V by 6 bases; bases with no gene match: 9. CDR1 is KGHSH and CDR2 is LQKENI in the germline V gene. The CDR3: CASSPGLAVLNEQFF. The CDR3 DNA is TGTGCCAGCTCTCCCGGACTAGCGGTTTTAAATGAGCAGTTCTTC.

V gene TRBV12-3 or TRBV12-4 combines with J gene TRBJ2-2; D is possibly TRBD1 (5 bases). V gave up 1 base and J gave up 6 bases, with 18 bases separating them. CDR3 size: 17 residues. The CDR3 DNA sequence: TGTGCCAGCAGTTTAGATACGGCAGGGTGGCTCCCCGGGGAGCTGTTTTTT. Protein: CASSLDTAGWLPGELFF.

The chain carries TRBV7-9 and TRBJ1-4, with 7 bases matching TRBD1. With 2 bases clipped from V and 10 bases from J, the junction kept 25 bases outside the gene matches. Per the germline V gene, CDR1 is SEHNR and CDR2 is FQNEAQ (reference sequence). CDR3 length: 20 residues. The CDR3 nucleotides read TGTGCCAGCAGCTTATACCCCTCCGTGAGGGGGCCGCGGGGGTACGTAAAACTGTTTTTT. Residues: CASSLYPSVRGPRGYVKLFF.

This clonotype was seen more than once but under ten times. The chain employs TRBV3-1 and TRBJ2-1; perhaps TRBD2 as D (6 bases). Germline CDR1 is LGHDT and CDR2 is YNNKEL (reference sequence). This CDR3 spans 17 amino acids. Deletions cut 5 bases from V and 2 bases from J, with 19 bases between. The CDR3, as DNA: TGTGCCAGCAGCTCCCCCGGGTTAGCGGCAACCTACAATGAGCAGTTCTTC. This translates into CASSSPGLAATYNEQFF.

This clonotype turned up a few times. This chain connects TRBV9 to TRBJ2-1; TRBD2 aligns across 8 bases. The CDR3 is 15 amino acids. CDR1 and CDR2 (germline): SGDLS, YYNGEE. J lost 4 bases, V lost 5 bases, and 8 bases had no gene match. The CDR3 nucleotides are TGTGCCAGCAGTGCACTAGCGGCGAGGTACAATGAGCAGTTCTTC. This codes for CASSALAARYNEQFF.

This clonotype has just a few counts. The chain uses TRBV5-1 and TRBJ2-3, with no clear D. Germline assignment: CDR1 SGHRS and CDR2 YFSETQ. CDR3 length: 15 residues. Trimming took 2 bases from V and 0 from J, leaving 10 bases between them. This CDR3 reads CASSFRIVSTDTQYF. The DNA for the CDR3 is TGCGCCAGCAGCTTTCGGATTGTTAGCACAGATACGCAGTATTTT. Full variable domain (remainder filled in from reference TRBV5-1 and TRBJ2-3): KAGVTQTPRYLIKTRGQQVTLSCSPISGHRSVSWYQQTPGQGLQFLFEYFSETQRNKGNFPGRFSGRQFSNSRSEMNVSTLELGDSALYLCASSFRIVSTDTQYFGPGTRLTVL.

This clonotype came up many times. The chain has TRBV3-1 and TRBJ1-1; 10 positions agree with TRBD1. The CDR3 loop spans 15 amino acids. The germline gives CDR1 LGHDT, CDR2 YNNKEL (reference sequence). With 2 bases clipped from V and 3 bases from J, the junction kept 3 bases outside the gene matches. The CDR3, as DNA: TGTGCCAGCAGCCAATGGGACAGGGGCGACACTGAAGCTTTCTTT. This sequence encodes CASSQWDRGDTEAFF.

The V gene is TRBV19, the J gene TRBJ1-6, with 8 bases lining up with TRBD1. Per germline, CDR1 LNHDA and CDR2 SQIVND (reference sequence). This CDR3 comprises 15 residues. V gave up 7 bases and J gave up 10 bases; unmatched junction bases: 12. CDR3 in DNA: TGTGCCAGTATGGGACAGGCGTCTGGTAGATCACCCCTCCACTTT. It yields the protein CASMGQASGRSPLHF. Full variable domain (outside the CDR3, taken from reference TRBV19 and TRBJ1-6): DGGITQSPKYLFRKEGQNVTLSCEQNLNHDAMYWYRQDPGQGLRLIYYSQIVNDFQKGDIAEGYSVSREKKESFPLTVTSAQKNPTAFYLCASMGQASGRSPLHFGNGTRLTVT.

This clonotype was detected many times. The junction departs from the called germline gene at one end, perhaps through a read error. The V call is TRBV5-1, the J call TRBJ2-7, with TRBD1 identical over 11 bases. Per germline, CDR1 SGHRS and CDR2 YFSETQ. CDR3 length: 13 amino acids. CDR3 in DNA: TGTGCCAGCAGTTTGGGACAGGGGGGCGAGCAGTACTTC. Encoded protein: CASSLGQGGEQYF.

This clonotype was recorded at least ten times. The rearrangement links TRBV14 to TRBJ2-3; D perhaps matches TRBD2 (6 bases). Trimming took off 0 bases at V and 4 bases at J, with 14 bases between the two ends. The CDR3 extends over 16 amino acids. Germline V gives CDR1 SGHDN, CDR2 FVKESK. CDR3 in DNA: TGTGCCAGCAGCCAAGAGACCCCGGGAGTATCAGATACGCAGTATTTT. Translation: CASSQETPGVSDTQYF.

This chain uses TRBV2 with TRBJ2-7, with 8 bases aligning to TRBD2. This CDR3 comprises 15 residues. The germline V gene encodes CDR1 SNHLY and CDR2 FYNNEI. With V trimmed by 6 bases and J by 2 bases, 9 bases remained unmatched. The CDR3, as DNA: TGTGCCAGCAGGAAAAGCCCAGCGGGAGCCTACGAGCAGTACTTC. Translated, it gives CASRKSPAGAYEQYF.

This clonotype was recorded a few times. The rearrangement joins TRBV24-1 to TRBJ2-7; maybe TRBD2 (6 bases). Germline V lookup: CDR1 KGHDR, CDR2 SFDVKD. The germline V and J ends were trimmed by 9 bases and 6 bases, with 11 bases remaining between them. CDR3 length: 11 amino acids. In DNA form, the CDR3 reads TGTGCCACCCGGGGGTGGGGCGAGCAGTACTTC. As protein: CATRGWGEQYF.

This clonotype was recorded a few times. V is TRBV2 and J is TRBJ2-7, with D possibly being TRBD2 (5 bases). V was cut by 4 bases and J by 2 bases, with 9 bases left in between. This CDR3 spans 13 amino acids. Germline CDR1 and CDR2: SNHLY and FYNNEI. The CDR3 coding sequence is TGTGCCAGCAGTGTTAGCGCCCCCTACGAGCAGTACTTC. This sequence encodes CASSVSAPYEQYF.

This rearrangement joins TRBV7-2 to TRBJ2-7, with D perhaps TRBD2 (5 bases). V was cut by 7 bases and J by 0 bases, with 25 bases left in between. The CDR3 covers 18 residues. Germline V gene sequence: CDR1 SGHTA, CDR2 FQGNSA. CDR3: CASIIGPRWRVRSYEQYF. The CDR3 nucleotides are TGTGCCAGCATCATAGGCCCTCGTTGGCGGGTGCGCTCCTACGAGCAGTACTTC.

CDR3 sequence: CASSQDPTMEAGETQYF. The CDR3 nucleotides are TGTGCCAGCAGCCAAGATCCGACGATGGAGGCGGGAGAGACCCAGTACTTC. This chain links TRBV3-1 with TRBJ2-5; tentative D call: TRBD2 (5 bases). CDR3 length equals 17 residues. V gave up 0 bases and J gave up 4 bases, with 18 bases separating them. CDR1 and CDR2 (germline): LGHDT, YNNKEL (reference sequence).

The table lists this clonotype with a few counts. The chain joins TRBV19 to TRBJ1-5; D is perhaps TRBD1 (5 bases). The length of the CDR3 is 13 residues. The germline V gene encodes CDR1 LNHDA and CDR2 SQIVND (reference sequence). The V end was cut by 5 bases, the J end by 7 bases, with 12 bases between. The CDR3 nucleotides read TGTGCCAGTAGTTTCAGGGCCCGGCAGCCCCAGCATTTT. Protein product: CASSFRARQPQHF.

This chain links TRBV20-1 with TRBJ1-2; maybe TRBD1 (5 bases). The CDR3 extends over 15 amino acids. The germline V gene encodes CDR1 DFQATT and CDR2 SNEGSKA (reference sequence). V gave up 2 bases and J gave up 0 bases, with 13 bases separating them. In nucleotides, the CDR3 is TGCAGTGCTAGACCAGGTGGGGGGACTAACTATGGCTACACCTTC. Translating it yields CSARPGGGTNYGYTF.

This chain uses TRBV12-5 with TRBJ2-6; tentatively, D is TRBD1 (5 bases). V dropped 5 bases and J dropped 1 base, with 9 bases sitting between them. This CDR3 region has 15 residues. Germline CDR1 LGHNT, CDR2 FRNRAP. CDR3 region: CASGPGWSGANVLTF. Written as DNA, the CDR3 is TGTGCTAGTGGTCCAGGGTGGTCTGGGGCCAACGTCCTGACTTTC. Combining the CDR3 with reference TRBV12-5 and TRBJ2-6 gives the whole variable domain DARVTQTPRHKVTEMGQEVTMRCQPILGHNTVFWYRQTMMQGLELLAYFRNRAPLDDSGMPKDRFSAEMPDATLATLKIQPSEPRDSAVYFCASGPGWSGANVLTFGAGSRLTVL.

This clonotype was seen a few times. The chain carries TRBV10-1 and TRBJ1-1; D not certain. The CDR3 is 13 amino acids. V was cut by 0 bases and J by 4 bases, with 6 bases left in between. CDR1 WNHNN and CDR2 SYGVQD come from the germline V gene (reference sequence). CDR3 DNA sequence: TGCGCCAGCAGTGAGTCCAAGGGCACTGAAGCTTTCTTT. As protein: CASSESKGTEAFF.

This sequence joins TRBV12-3 or TRBV12-4 and TRBJ1-4; D might be TRBD1 (5 bases). This CDR3 comprises 15 residues. The germline V and J ends were trimmed by 2 bases and 8 bases, with 15 bases remaining between them. The CDR3 reads CASSLSGGVPEKLFF. In DNA, the CDR3 is TGTGCCAGCAGTTTAAGTGGAGGGGTTCCGGAAAAACTGTTTTTT.

This clonotype has just a few counts. The rearrangement links TRBV10-3 to TRBJ1-1; tentatively, D is TRBD1 (5 bases). The CDR3 loop spans 14 amino acids. Trimming took off 0 bases at V and 6 bases at J, with 11 bases between the two ends. The germline V gene encodes CDR1 ENHRY and CDR2 SYGVKD. The CDR3 bases are TGTGCCATCAGTGAGTCGGGGTCGGGGGCTGAAGCTTTCTTT. Encoded protein: CAISESGSGAEAFF.

This clonotype was found many times. This sequence joins TRBV20-1 and TRBJ2-3, with TRBD2 matching over 15 bases. There are 15 residues in the CDR3. V shed 5 bases and J 5 bases; nucleotides not matched to a gene: 5. Germline V gene sequence: CDR1 DFQATT, CDR2 SNEGSKA (reference sequence). CDR3 DNA sequence: TGCAGTGCTCTTGAGGGACTAGCGGGAGGAGATACGCAGTATTTT. Translating it yields CSALEGLAGGDTQYF.

This clonotype was counted many times. The J gene is TRBJ2-3, the V gene TRBV6-1; D possibly corresponds to TRBD2 (6 bases). V shed 3 bases and J shed 0 bases, with 10 bases lying between them. This CDR3 is built from 15 residues. Germline assignment: CDR1 MNHNS and CDR2 SASEGT. DNA of the CDR3: TGTGCCAGCAGTGAGGTGAGCGGGAGCACAGATACGCAGTATTTT. This encodes CASSEVSGSTDTQYF.

The chain recombines TRBV27 with TRBJ2-7; D uncertain. V dropped 0 bases and J dropped 3 bases, with 15 bases sitting between them. The CDR3 has 16 amino acids. The V gene's germline CDR1 is MNHEY and CDR2 SMNVEV (reference sequence). DNA for the CDR3: TGTGCCAGCAGTTTATCCACAGTGTTGCCAAGCTACGAGCAGTACTTC. Encoded protein: CASSLSTVLPSYEQYF.